Listed below are T cell receptor beta chains from one sample, sequenced in a study of blood T cells in healthy people across ages. TCRdb independently ran MiXCR on the 5' RACE reads; one entry per CDR3 protein. This table has under 850,000 distinct CDR3 sequences, roughly 35% appearing once. The sequencing input was blood. These receptors came from a young man in good health. The CDR3 runs from the conserved cysteine through the conserved F or W. The D gene is left open where the match is weak. The listing skips clone size in some rows; elsewhere it reads once, few, many or a size class.

j_gene	d_gene	len	abundance	v_gene	CDR3aa	CDR3nt
TRBJ2-5	NA	13	few	TRBV5-1	CASSLESLETQYF	TGCGCCAGCAGCTTGGAATCGCTGGAGACCCAGTACTTC
TRBJ2-5	NA	18	few	TRBV7-9	CASSPGPDWGSYQETQYF	TGTGCCAGCAGCCCAGGCCCTGATTGGGGGTCGTACCAAGAGACCCAGTACTTC
TRBJ1-1	NA	13	NA	TRBV20-1	CSVKGRGNTEAFF	TGCAGTGTAAAGGGGCGCGGGAACACTGAAGCTTTCTTT
TRBJ1-1	TRBD1	14	NA	TRBV15	CATNRDRGNTEAFF	TGTGCCACCAACAGGGACAGGGGAAACACTGAAGCTTTCTTT
TRBJ2-6	NA	13	NA	TRBV27	CAARKSGANVLTF	TGTGCCGCTCGGAAGTCTGGGGCCAACGTCCTGACTTTC
TRBJ1-5	NA	15	NA	TRBV6-1	CASSVLFNSNQPQHF	TGTGCCAGCAGTGTCCTTTTTAACAGCAATCAGCCCCAGCATTTT
TRBJ2-2	TRBD2	19	NA	TRBV7-2	CASSSLHLAGGRNTGELFF	TGTGCCAGCAGCTCCCTCCACCTAGCGGGGGGACGCAACACCGGGGAGCTGTTTTTT
TRBJ2-3	NA	13	NA	TRBV5-1	CASGVASTDTQYF	TGCGCCAGCGGGGTCGCTAGCACAGATACGCAGTATTTT
TRBJ2-1	NA	17	NA	TRBV12-3/TRBV12-4	CASSLDSDGTSYNEQFF	TGTGCCAGCAGTTTAGATTCGGACGGGACCTCCTACAATGAGCAGTTCTTC
TRBJ2-1	TRBD2	17	NA	TRBV6-2/TRBV6-3	CASSRTSGRFSYNEQFF	TGTGCCAGCAGTCGAACTAGCGGGCGATTCTCCTACAATGAGCAGTTCTTC
TRBJ2-1	TRBD2	17	NA	TRBV7-8	CASSILAGSSSDNEQFF	TGTGCCAGCAGCATACTAGCGGGGTCAAGCTCCGACAATGAGCAGTTCTTC
TRBJ1-2	TRBD1	18	NA	TRBV4-3	CASSQEAGTGGGYYGYTF	TGCGCCAGCAGCCAAGAAGCGGGGACAGGGGGCGGTTACTATGGCTACACCTTC
TRBJ2-7	NA	15	NA	TRBV5-1	CASSPPADRVDEQYF	TGCGCCAGCAGCCCCCCCGCGGACAGAGTGGATGAGCAGTACTTC
TRBJ1-1	NA	14	NA	TRBV28	CASSFEQGHRASFF	TGTGCCAGCAGTTTCGAGCAGGGTCACAGGGCGTCTTTCTTT
TRBJ1-5	NA	13	few	TRBV20-1	CSANAGSNQPQHF	TGCAGTGCTAATGCCGGGAGCAATCAGCCCCAGCATTTT
TRBJ1-1	NA	20	NA	TRBV4-1	CASSQAVLQGSVDSNTEAFF	TGCGCCAGCAGCCAAGCCGTCCTACAGGGTTCGGTGGACTCGAACACTGAAGCTTTCTTT
TRBJ2-3	TRBD2	16	NA	TRBV15	CATSRGIAGDTDTQYF	TGTGCCACCAGCAGAGGCATAGCGGGGGACACAGATACGCAGTATTTT
TRBJ2-1	TRBD2	16	many	TRBV12-3/TRBV12-4	CASSLALSGRSGEQFF	TGTGCCAGCAGTTTAGCGCTTTCCGGGAGGAGCGGTGAGCAGTTCTTC
TRBJ2-5	TRBD2	16	few	TRBV5-1	CASKYRTSGGEETQYF	TGCGCCAGCAAGTACCGGACTAGCGGGGGCGAAGAGACCCAGTACTTC
TRBJ1-5	NA	12	few	TRBV20-1	CSAATSEKPQHF	TGCAGTGCCGCCACAAGCGAGAAGCCCCAGCATTTT
TRBJ2-7	NA	12	NA	TRBV6-5	CAGSYSLGEQYF	TGTGCCGGCAGTTACTCGTTAGGCGAGCAGTACTTC
TRBJ2-4	NA	13	NA	TRBV2	CASRLGLYNEQYF	TGTGCCAGCAGGCTGGGCCTTTACAATGAGCAGTACTTC
TRBJ2-7	TRBD2	15	NA	TRBV6-5	CASSRPGLGSYEQYF	TGTGCCAGCAGTCGCCCGGGACTAGGCTCCTACGAGCAGTACTTC
TRBJ2-7	NA	16	many	TRBV4-2	CASSQDSTKPPHEQYF	TGTGCCAGCAGCCAAGATTCGACAAAACCTCCACACGAGCAGTACTTC
TRBJ2-3	NA	20	NA	TRBV6-2/TRBV6-3	CASTNTGFSMAFRGSDTQYF	TGTGCCAGCACCAACACAGGGTTTTCCATGGCCTTCCGGGGATCTGATACGCAGTATTTT
TRBJ1-4	NA	11	NA	TRBV29-1	CSVSLDYMVFF	TGCAGCGTTTCGTTAGATTACATGGTGTTTTTT
TRBJ2-1	NA	16	many	TRBV4-1	CASSQLTGNSYNEQFF	TGCGCCAGCAGCCAACTTACAGGGAATAGCTACAATGAGCAGTTCTTC
TRBJ1-1	TRBD1	12	NA	TRBV29-1	CSVLPGQLEAFF	TGCAGCGTTTTACCGGGACAGCTTGAAGCTTTCTTT
TRBJ2-1	NA	14	NA	TRBV12-3/TRBV12-4	CASNPGILGDEQFF	TGTGCCAGCAACCCAGGGATCCTCGGGGATGAGCAGTTCTTC
TRBJ2-6	NA	17	NA	TRBV7-2	CASSFSAGATGANVLTF	TGTGCCAGCAGCTTTTCGGCAGGGGCCACTGGGGCCAACGTCCTGACTTTC
TRBJ1-4	TRBD1	14	few	TRBV20-1	CSARDRDRQAGLFF	TGCAGTGCTAGGGACCGGGACAGGCAGGCGGGTCTGTTTTTT
TRBJ2-1	NA	15	NA	TRBV27	CASGTLWTVYNEQFF	TGTGCCAGCGGTACCCTGTGGACGGTCTACAATGAGCAGTTCTTC
TRBJ1-6	NA	19	NA	TRBV4-3	CASSQDPRSGGVNNSPLHF	TGCGCCAGCAGCCAAGACCCGAGGTCGGGGGGTGTAAATAATTCACCCCTCCACTTT
TRBJ2-3	TRBD2	18	few	TRBV5-1	CASSSSSSSGGRIDTQYF	TGCGCCAGCAGCTCCTCCTCTTCTAGCGGGGGGCGTATAGATACGCAGTATTTT
TRBJ2-5	NA	17	few	TRBV20-1	CSARDWGAIGSQETQYF	TGCAGTGCTAGAGATTGGGGGGCTATAGGATCCCAAGAGACCCAGTACTTC
TRBJ1-2	TRBD1	14	many	TRBV29-1	CSAPVTGGDYGYTF	TGCAGCGCACCTGTGACAGGGGGAGACTATGGCTACACCTTC
TRBJ2-3	NA	14	few	TRBV6-4	CASSNQGGTDTQYF	TGTGCCAGCAGCAACCAAGGCGGCACAGATACGCAGTATTTT
TRBJ2-7	NA	15	once	TRBV7-3	CASSLSPGQLYEQYF	TGTGCCAGCAGCTTAAGCCCAGGACAGCTATACGAGCAGTACTTC
TRBJ2-7	NA	12	NA	TRBV3-1	CASSLGPYEQHF	TGTGCCAGCAGCCTCGGCCCATACGAGCAGCACTTC
TRBJ2-1	TRBD1	12	few	TRBV6-5	CASSRQGAGQFF	TGTGCCAGCAGCCGACAGGGGGCCGGGCAGTTCTTC
TRBJ2-7	TRBD1	15	once	TRBV29-1	CSVGPSQGAAYEQYF	TGCAGCGTGGGCCCCAGTCAGGGGGCCGCCTACGAGCAGTACTTC